The T cell receptor (beta chain) described here comes from a study of technical replicates of blood from several donors. This CDR3 comprises 15 residues. The germline V gene has CDR1 MDHEN and CDR2 SYDVKM. Trimming left V 2 bases short and J 1 base short, with 6 bases between. Sequencing was performed with immunoSEQ multiplex PCR; in TCRdb, only in-frame clones are kept and a portion is missing. The sample consists of more than 90,000 clones, around 95% of them appearing once. Sequences were obtained from T cells isolated from PBMCs. The clonotype was recovered from a human donor in good health. This chain joins TRBV28 and TRBJ2-6; TRBD1 might be the D (5 bases). CDR3 DNA: TGTGCCAGCAGTTTACAGGGTTCTGGGGCCAACGTCCTGACTTTC. It translates to CASSLQGSGANVLTF.